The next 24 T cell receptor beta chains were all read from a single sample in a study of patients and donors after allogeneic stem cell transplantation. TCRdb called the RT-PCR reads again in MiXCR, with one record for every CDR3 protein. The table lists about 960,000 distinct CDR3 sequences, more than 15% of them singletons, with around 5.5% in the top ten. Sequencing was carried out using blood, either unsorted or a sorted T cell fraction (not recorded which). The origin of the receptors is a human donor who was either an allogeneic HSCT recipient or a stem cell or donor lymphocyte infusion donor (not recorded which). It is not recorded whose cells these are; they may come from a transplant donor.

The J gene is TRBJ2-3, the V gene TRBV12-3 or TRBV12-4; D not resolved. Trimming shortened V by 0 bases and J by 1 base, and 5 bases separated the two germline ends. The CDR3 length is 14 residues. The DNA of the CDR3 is TGTGCCAGCAGTTTAGCACAGCGCACAGATACGCAGTATTTT. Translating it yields CASSLAQRTDTQYF.

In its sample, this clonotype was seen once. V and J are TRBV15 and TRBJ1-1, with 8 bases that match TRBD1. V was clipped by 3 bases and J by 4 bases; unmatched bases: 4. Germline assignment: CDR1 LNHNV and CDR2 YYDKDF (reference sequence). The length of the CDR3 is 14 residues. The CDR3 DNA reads TGTGCCACCAGCAGGCAGGGGGCTAGCACTGAAGCTTTCTTT. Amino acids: CATSRQGASTEAFF.

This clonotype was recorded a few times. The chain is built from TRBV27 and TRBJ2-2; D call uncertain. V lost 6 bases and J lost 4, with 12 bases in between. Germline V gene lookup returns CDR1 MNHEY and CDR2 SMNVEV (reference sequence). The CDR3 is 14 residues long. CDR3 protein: CASSPLGSTGELFF. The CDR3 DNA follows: TGTGCCAGCAGCCCATTGGGATCCACCGGGGAGCTGTTTTTT.

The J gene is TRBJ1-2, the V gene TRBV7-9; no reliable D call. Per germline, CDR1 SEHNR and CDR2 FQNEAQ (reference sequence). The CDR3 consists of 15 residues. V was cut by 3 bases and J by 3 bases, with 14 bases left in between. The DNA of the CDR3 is TGTGCCAGCAGCTTGGCTCAAAAGACGTACTATGGCTACACCTTC. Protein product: CASSLAQKTYYGYTF.

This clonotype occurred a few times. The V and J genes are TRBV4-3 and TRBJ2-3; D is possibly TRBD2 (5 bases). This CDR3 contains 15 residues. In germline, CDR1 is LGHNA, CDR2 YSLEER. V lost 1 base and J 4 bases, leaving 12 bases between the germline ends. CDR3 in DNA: TGCGCCAGCAGCCAAGGTGGAGTCGGGGCAGATACGCAGTATTTT. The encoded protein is CASSQGGVGADTQYF.

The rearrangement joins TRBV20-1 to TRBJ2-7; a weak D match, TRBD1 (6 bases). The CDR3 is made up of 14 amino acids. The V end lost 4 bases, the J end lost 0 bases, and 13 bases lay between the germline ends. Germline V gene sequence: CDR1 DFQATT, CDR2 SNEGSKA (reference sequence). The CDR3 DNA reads TGCAGTGCTACGGGACATTCGCGCTCCTACGAGCAGTACTTC. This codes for CSATGHSRSYEQYF.

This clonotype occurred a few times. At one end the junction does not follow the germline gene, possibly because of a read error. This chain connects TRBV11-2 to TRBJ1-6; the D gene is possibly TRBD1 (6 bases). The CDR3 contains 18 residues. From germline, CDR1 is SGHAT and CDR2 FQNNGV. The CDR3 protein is CASSLVTRGVSHNSPLHF. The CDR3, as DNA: TGTGCCAGCAGCTTAGTAACCAGGGGTGTCTCCCATAATTCACCCCTCCACTTT.

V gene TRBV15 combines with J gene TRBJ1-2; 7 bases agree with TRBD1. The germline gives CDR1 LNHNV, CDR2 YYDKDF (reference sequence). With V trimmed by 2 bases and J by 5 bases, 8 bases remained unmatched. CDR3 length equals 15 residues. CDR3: CATSRFQGGVYGYTF. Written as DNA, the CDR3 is TGTGCCACCAGCAGATTTCAGGGGGGGGTATATGGCTACACCTTC.

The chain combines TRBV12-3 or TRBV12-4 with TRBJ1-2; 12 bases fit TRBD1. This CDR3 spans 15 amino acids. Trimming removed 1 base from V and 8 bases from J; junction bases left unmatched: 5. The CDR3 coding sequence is TGTGCCAGCAGTTTAGGGGGACAGGGGGCGTTCGGCTACACCTTC. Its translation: CASSLGGQGAFGYTF.

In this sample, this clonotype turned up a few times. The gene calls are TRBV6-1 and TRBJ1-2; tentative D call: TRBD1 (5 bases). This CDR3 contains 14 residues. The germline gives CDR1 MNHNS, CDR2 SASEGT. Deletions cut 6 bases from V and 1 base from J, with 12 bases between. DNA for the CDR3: TGTGCCAGCAGCTTTAGACAGATTAACTATGGCTACACCTTC. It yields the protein CASSFRQINYGYTF.

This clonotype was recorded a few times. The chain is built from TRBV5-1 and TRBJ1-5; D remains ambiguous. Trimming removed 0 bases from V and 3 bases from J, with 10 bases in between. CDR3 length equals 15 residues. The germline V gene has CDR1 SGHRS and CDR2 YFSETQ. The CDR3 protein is CASSLEPELNQPQHF. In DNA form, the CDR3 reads TGCGCCAGCAGCTTGGAGCCGGAACTCAATCAGCCCCAGCATTTT.

The CDR3 reads CAWSVGTGNYGYTF. For the CDR3, the DNA is TGTGCCTGGAGTGTAGGGACAGGGAACTATGGCTACACCTTC. The chain recombines TRBV30 with TRBJ1-2; 9 bases match TRBD1. Germline-derived CDR1 and CDR2 are GTSNPN and SVGIG (reference sequence). Trimming removed 0 bases from V and 2 bases from J; junction bases left unmatched: 1. This CDR3 comprises 14 residues.

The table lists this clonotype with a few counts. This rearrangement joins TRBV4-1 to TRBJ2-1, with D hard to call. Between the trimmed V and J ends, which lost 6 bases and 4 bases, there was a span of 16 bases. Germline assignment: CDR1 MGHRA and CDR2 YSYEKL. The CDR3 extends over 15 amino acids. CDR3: CASRYPESPYNEQFF. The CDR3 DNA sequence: TGCGCCAGCAGGTACCCCGAATCTCCTTACAATGAGCAGTTCTTC.

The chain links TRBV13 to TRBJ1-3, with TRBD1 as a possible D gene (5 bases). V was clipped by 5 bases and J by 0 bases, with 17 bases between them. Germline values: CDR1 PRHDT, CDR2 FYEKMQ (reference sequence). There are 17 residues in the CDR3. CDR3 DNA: TGTGCCAGCAGCGTAAGGCAGGGAAGGTACTCTGGAAACACCATATATTTT. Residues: CASSVRQGRYSGNTIYF. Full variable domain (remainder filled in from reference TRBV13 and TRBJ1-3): AAGVIQSPRHLIKEKRETATLKCYPIPRHDTVYWYQQGPGQDPQFLISFYEKMQSDKGSIPDRFSAQQFSDYHSELNMSSLELGDSALYFCASSVRQGRYSGNTIYFGEGSWLTVV.

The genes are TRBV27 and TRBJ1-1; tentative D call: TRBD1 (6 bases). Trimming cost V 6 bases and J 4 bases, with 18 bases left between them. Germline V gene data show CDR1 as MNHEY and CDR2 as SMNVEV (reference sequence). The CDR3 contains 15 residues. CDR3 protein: CASSDDGYRVTEAFF. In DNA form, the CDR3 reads TGTGCCAGCAGCGACGATGGTTACAGGGTCACTGAAGCTTTCTTT.

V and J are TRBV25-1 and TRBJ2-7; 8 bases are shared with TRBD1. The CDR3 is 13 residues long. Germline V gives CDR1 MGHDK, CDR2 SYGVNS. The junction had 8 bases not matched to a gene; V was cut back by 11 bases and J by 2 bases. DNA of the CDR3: TGTGCCGCAAAAGGGGGACAGGCCTACGAGCAGTACTTC. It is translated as CAAKGGQAYEQYF.

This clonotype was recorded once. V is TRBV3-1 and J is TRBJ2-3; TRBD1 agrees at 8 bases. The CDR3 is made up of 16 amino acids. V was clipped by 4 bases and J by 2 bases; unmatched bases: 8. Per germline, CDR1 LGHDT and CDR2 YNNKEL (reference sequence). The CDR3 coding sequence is TGTGCCAGCAGCCGCGGGACAGGTGTGCTCACAGATACGCAGTATTTT. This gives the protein CASSRGTGVLTDTQYF.

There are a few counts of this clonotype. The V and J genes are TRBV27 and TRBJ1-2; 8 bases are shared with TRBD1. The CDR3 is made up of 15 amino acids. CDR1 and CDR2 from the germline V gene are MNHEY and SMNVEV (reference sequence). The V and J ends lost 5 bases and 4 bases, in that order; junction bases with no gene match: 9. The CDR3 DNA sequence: TGTGCCAGCAGTCTTCAGACAGGGGCGTTCTATGGCTACACCTTC. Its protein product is CASSLQTGAFYGYTF.

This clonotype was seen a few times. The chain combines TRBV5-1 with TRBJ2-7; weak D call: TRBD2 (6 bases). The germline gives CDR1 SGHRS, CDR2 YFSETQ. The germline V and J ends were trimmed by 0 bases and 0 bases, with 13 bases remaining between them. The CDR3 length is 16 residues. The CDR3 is CASSLVLGGSSYEQYF. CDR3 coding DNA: TGCGCCAGCAGCTTGGTTTTGGGAGGAAGCTCCTACGAGCAGTACTTC.

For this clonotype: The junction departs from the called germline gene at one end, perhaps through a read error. The CDR3 region is CASSRTGAIQETQYF. The CDR3 nucleotides are TGTGCTAGCAGCCGCACAGGGGCGATCCAAGAGACCCAGTACTTC. The rearrangement links TRBV7-7 to TRBJ2-5; 7 nucleotides match TRBD1. Per the germline V gene, CDR1 is SSHAT and CDR2 is FNYEAQ (reference sequence). The CDR3 runs 15 residues.

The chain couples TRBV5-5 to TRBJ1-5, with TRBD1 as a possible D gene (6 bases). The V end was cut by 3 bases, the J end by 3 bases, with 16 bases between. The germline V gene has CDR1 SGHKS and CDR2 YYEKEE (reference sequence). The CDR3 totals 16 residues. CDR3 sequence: CASSSRLGQINQPQHF. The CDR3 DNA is TGTGCCAGCAGCTCAAGGCTGGGACAAATCAATCAGCCCCAGCATTTT.

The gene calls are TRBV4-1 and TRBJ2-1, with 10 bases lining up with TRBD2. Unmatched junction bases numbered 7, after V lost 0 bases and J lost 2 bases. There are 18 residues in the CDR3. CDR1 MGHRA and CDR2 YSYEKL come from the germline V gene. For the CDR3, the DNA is TGCGCCAGCAGCCAAGAACGGCTAGCGGGAGCCCCCTACAATGAGCAGTTCTTC. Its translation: CASSQERLAGAPYNEQFF.

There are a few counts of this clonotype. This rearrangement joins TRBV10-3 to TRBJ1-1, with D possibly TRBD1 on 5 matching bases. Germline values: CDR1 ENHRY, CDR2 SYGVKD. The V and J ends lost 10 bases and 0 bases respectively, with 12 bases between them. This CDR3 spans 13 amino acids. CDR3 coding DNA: TGTGCCAGGGCGCGGGACCTGAACACTGAAGCTTTCTTT. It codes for CARARDLNTEAFF.

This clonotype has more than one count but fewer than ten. The CDR3 reads CASKRQGDTGELFF. The CDR3 DNA sequence: TGTGCCAGCAAAAGACAGGGGGACACCGGGGAGCTGTTTTTT. The chain joins TRBV6-1 to TRBJ2-2; TRBD1 matches at 9 bases. In germline, CDR1 is MNHNS, CDR2 SASEGT. This CDR3 region has 14 residues. V gave up 7 bases and J gave up 3 bases; unmatched junction bases: 3.